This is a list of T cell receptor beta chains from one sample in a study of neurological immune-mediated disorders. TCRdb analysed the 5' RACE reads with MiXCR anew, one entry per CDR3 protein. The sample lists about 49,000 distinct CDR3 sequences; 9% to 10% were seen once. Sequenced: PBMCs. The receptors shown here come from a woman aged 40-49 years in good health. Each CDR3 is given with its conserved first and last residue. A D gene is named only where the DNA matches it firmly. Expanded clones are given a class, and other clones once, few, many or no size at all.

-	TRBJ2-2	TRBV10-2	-	CASSSFKSAVELFF	TGCGCCAGCAGTTCGTTCAAGTCCGCCGTGGAGCTATTTTTT
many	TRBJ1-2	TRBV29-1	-	CSAAGGPLRYGYTF	TGCAGCGCGGCGGGGGGACCACTCCGATATGGCTACACCTTC
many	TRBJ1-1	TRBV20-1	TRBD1	CSARTGALNTEAFF	TGCAGTGCTAGGACAGGGGCCTTGAACACTGAAGCTTTCTTT
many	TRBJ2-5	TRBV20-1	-	CSAAGTEETQYF	TGCAGTGCGGCCGGGACTGAAGAGACCCAGTACTTC
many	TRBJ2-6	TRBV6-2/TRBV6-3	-	CASSSTWSGANVLTF	TGTGCCAGCAGTTCTACATGGTCTGGGGCCAACGTCCTGACTTTC
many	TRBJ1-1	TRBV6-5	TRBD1	CASSPWDRGETEAFF	TGTGCCAGCAGTCCGTGGGACAGGGGGGAGACTGAAGCTTTCTTT
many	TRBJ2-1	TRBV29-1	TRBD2	CSVGGGFSSYNEQFF	TGCAGCGTTGGGGGAGGGTTCAGCTCCTACAATGAGCAGTTCTTC
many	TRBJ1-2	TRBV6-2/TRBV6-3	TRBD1	CASSPTGDYGYTF	TGTGCCAGCAGCCCGACAGGGGACTATGGCTACACCTTC
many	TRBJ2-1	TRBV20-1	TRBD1	CSAETGQGLSYNEQFF	TGCAGTGCTGAAACCGGACAGGGCCTTTCCTACAATGAGCAGTTCTTC
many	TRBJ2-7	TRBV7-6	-	CASSPTWGELSYEQYF	TGTGCCAGCAGCCCTACGTGGGGGGAACTATCCTACGAGCAGTACTTC
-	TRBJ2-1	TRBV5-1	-	CASSLVAGMEQFF	TGCGCCAGCAGCTTGGTGGCAGGGATGGAGCAGTTCTTC
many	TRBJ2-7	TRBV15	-	CATSRDGGVRAYEQYF	TGTGCCACCAGCAGAGATGGAGGAGTTCGGGCCTACGAGCAGTACTTC
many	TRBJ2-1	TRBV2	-	CASSVGAVFRDEQFF	TGTGCCAGCAGTGTAGGCGCGGTGTTTCGTGATGAGCAGTTCTTC
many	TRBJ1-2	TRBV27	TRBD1	CASSPKTGGFNYGYTF	TGTGCCAGCAGCCCAAAAACAGGGGGTTTTAACTATGGCTACACCTTC
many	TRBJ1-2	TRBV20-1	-	CSASKTQFSNYGYTF	TGCAGTGCTAGCAAGACGCAGTTCTCTAACTATGGCTACACCTTC
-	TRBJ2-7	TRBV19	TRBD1	CASTPGQGGYEQYF	TGTGCCAGTACCCCGGGACAGGGCGGCTACGAGCAGTACTTC
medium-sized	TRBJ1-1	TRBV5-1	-	CASSSGQPNTEAFF	TGCGCCAGCAGCTCCGGCCAGCCGAACACTGAAGCTTTCTTT
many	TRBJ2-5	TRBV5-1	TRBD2	CASSFGASGGQETQYF	TGCGCCAGCAGCTTTGGAGCTAGCGGGGGGCAAGAGACCCAGTACTTC
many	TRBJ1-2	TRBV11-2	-	CASSLNRNGYTF	TGTGCCAGCAGCCTCAATCGTAATGGCTACACCTTC
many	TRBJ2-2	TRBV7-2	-	CASSLKLTPGELFF	TGTGCCAGCAGCTTGAAACTTACCCCCGGGGAGCTGTTTTTT
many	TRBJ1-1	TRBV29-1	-	CSATHVGGTEAFF	TGCAGCGCTACCCATGTGGGGGGCACTGAAGCTTTCTTT
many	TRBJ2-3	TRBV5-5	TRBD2	CASSLWTSGIGWDTQYF	TGTGCCAGCAGCTTATGGACTAGCGGGATCGGGTGGGATACGCAGTATTTT
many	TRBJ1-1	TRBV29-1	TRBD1	CSVSRGSTEAFF	TGCAGCGTTAGCAGGGGGTCCACTGAAGCTTTCTTT